Sequencing of this TCR beta chain was carried out in a study of cytomegalovirus exposure and HLA in healthy donors. Per the germline V gene, CDR1 is MDHEN and CDR2 is SYDVKM. The V segment lost 5 bases and the J segment 9 bases; nucleotides outside the gene matches: 17. This CDR3 has 16 residues. The PCR contained 60 Vbeta and 13 Jbeta primers. TCRdb's table, derived via immunoSEQ multiplex PCR, lists solely in-frame clones and lacks some. The table shows 95,000 to 100,000 clones, with 76% occurring only once. The sample comprised PBMCs. This receptor was identified in a middle-aged man in good health and CMV-seronegative. The chain couples TRBV28 to TRBJ2-7; 9 positions match TRBD1. The CDR3 is CASSTTTGTGPLGQYF. CDR3 DNA sequence: TGTGCCAGCAGTACTACTACCGGGACAGGGCCTCTTGGGCAGTACTTC.